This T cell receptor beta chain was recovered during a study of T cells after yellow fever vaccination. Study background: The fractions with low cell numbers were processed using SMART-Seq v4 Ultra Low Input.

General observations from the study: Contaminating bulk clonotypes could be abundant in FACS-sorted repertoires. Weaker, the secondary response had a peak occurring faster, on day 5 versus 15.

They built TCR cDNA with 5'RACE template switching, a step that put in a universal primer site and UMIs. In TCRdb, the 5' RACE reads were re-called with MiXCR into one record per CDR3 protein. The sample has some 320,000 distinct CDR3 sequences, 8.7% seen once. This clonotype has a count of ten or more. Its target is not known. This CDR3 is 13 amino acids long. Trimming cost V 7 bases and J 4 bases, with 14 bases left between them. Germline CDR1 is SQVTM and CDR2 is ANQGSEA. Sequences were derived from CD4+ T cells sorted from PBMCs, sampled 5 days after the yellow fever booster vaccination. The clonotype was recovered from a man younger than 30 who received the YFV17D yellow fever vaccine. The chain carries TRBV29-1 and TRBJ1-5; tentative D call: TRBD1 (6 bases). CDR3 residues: CSAGGGSNQPQHF. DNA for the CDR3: TGCAGCGCGGGGGGGGGCTCAAATCAGCCCCAGCATTTT.